Following are 12 T cell receptor beta chains from one sample sequenced in a study of T cells after yellow fever vaccination. TCRdb used MiXCR to reprocess the 5' RACE reads, holding one entry per CDR3 protein. Among some 120,000 distinct CDR3 sequences listed, about 15% were seen once. Sequenced here: CD8+ T cells sorted from PBMCs, sampled 5 days after the yellow fever booster vaccination. The receptors originated from a man between 18 and 35 years old who received the YFV17D yellow fever vaccine.

This clonotype was detected a few times. The J gene is TRBJ2-1, the V gene TRBV5-1, with 10 bases matching TRBD2. J gave up 8 bases and V 0 bases, and 5 bases lay outside the gene matches. CDR1 and CDR2 (germline): SGHRS, YFSETQ. There are 15 residues in the CDR3. Written as DNA, the CDR3 is TGCGCCAGCAGCTTGGCCAGCGGGGGGGTCGATGAGCAGTTCTTC. Encoded protein: CASSLASGGVDEQFF.

J is TRBJ1-2 and V is TRBV12-3 or TRBV12-4, with 9 bases lining up with TRBD1. V shed 7 bases, J shed 3 bases, and the junction held 6 bases outside the gene matches. The CDR3 extends over 14 amino acids. CDR3: CASTNRGLDYGYTF. CDR3 sequence (DNA): TGTGCCAGCACAAACAGGGGGCTGGACTATGGCTACACCTTC.

V gene TRBV9 combines with J gene TRBJ2-7; 8 nucleotides line up with TRBD1. This CDR3 spans 14 amino acids. Germline V gives CDR1 SGDLS, CDR2 YYNGEE. V dropped 0 bases and J dropped 3; count of bases not matched to a gene: 2. The CDR3 spells CASSVAGQGYEQYF. In nucleotides, the CDR3 is TGTGCCAGCAGCGTAGCAGGACAGGGCTACGAGCAGTACTTC.

V gene TRBV1 combines with J gene TRBJ1-2; the listed D gene, TRBD1, was not tested against the DNA. TRBV1 constitutes a pseudogene. The CDR3 totals 13 residues. CDR3 residues: CTSSPAGGTGYTF. DNA for the CDR3: TGCACCAGCAGCCCGGCTGGGGGTACTGGCTACACCTTC.

Many counts were recorded for this clonotype. The CDR3 DNA reads as TGCGCCAGCAGCGGGGGGCCCAGCACTGAAGCTTTCTTT. It is translated as CASSGGPSTEAFF. The V gene is TRBV4-1, the J gene TRBJ1-1, with D possibly TRBD1 on 6 matching bases. The CDR3 contains 13 residues. V gave up 5 bases and J gave up 4 bases, with 11 bases separating them. CDR1 MGHRA and CDR2 YSYEKL come from the germline V gene.

This clonotype was counted only a few times. V gene TRBV7-3 combines with J gene TRBJ2-6; D is ambiguous. Germline lookup yields CDR1 SGHTA and CDR2 FQGTGA. CDR3 length: 15 amino acids. Trimming removed 2 bases from V and 0 bases from J, with 5 bases in between. The CDR3 region has the DNA TGTGCCAGCAGCTTATCCCCCTCTGGGGCCAACGTCCTGACTTTC. It yields the protein CASSLSPSGANVLTF.

This chain joins TRBV5-1 and TRBJ2-1; D gene unclear. This CDR3 is built from 16 residues. The germline CDR1 and CDR2 sequences are SGHRS and YFSETQ. Trimming took off 2 bases at V and 0 bases at J, with 12 bases between the two ends. CDR3 residues: CASSFDFSSSYNEQFF. The CDR3 DNA is TGCGCCAGCAGCTTCGATTTCTCCAGCTCCTACAATGAGCAGTTCTTC.

This clonotype came up a few times. This sequence joins TRBV9 and TRBJ2-3; D may be TRBD2 (6 bases). V lost 4 bases and J lost 2, with 14 bases in between. From germline, CDR1 is SGDLS and CDR2 YYNGEE. CDR3 length: 15 residues. The CDR3 loop is CASSPKAGVTDTQYF. CDR3 sequence (DNA): TGTGCCAGCAGCCCTAAAGCGGGCGTCACAGATACGCAGTATTTT.

The V call is TRBV12-3 or TRBV12-4, the J call TRBJ2-7; unclear D gene. The V end was cut by 3 bases, the J end by 0 bases, with 12 bases between. The CDR3 is 15 residues long. Written as DNA, the CDR3 is TGTGCCAGCAGTTTCCCCAGCCTGAGCTCCTACGAGCAGTACGTC. Its translation is CASSFPSLSSYEQYV.

This clonotype was counted only a few times. The chain combines TRBV9 with TRBJ2-4; D is uncertain. The CDR3 sequence is 14 residues long. Trimming took 4 bases from V and 6 from J, leaving 14 bases between them. Germline V lookup: CDR1 SGDLS, CDR2 YYNGEE. In nucleotides, the CDR3 is TGTGCCAGCAGCCCAATGCAGGATCCAAACATTCAGTACTTC. Translation: CASSPMQDPNIQYF.

To note about this clonotype: Likely a read error: the CDR3 ends without its conserved phenylalanine or tryptophan. No DNA is shown, since the ends of the CDR3 on it are uncertain; the CDR3 is the one TCRdb lists. The genes are TRBV5-6 and TRBJ1-1; the table calls TRBD1, which could not be checked here. The CDR3 contains 16 residues when both ends are counted. Germline loops: CDR1 SGHDT, CDR2 YYEEEE. CDR3 sequence: CASSLEGYGTPAEGVH.

This clonotype was seen more than once but under ten times. V usage is TRBV25-1 and J usage is TRBJ2-5, with D possibly being TRBD2 (5 bases). V was shortened by 0 bases and J by 1 base, with 9 bases between the two germline ends. The CDR3 has 15 amino acids. Germline lookup yields CDR1 MGHDK and CDR2 SYGVNS. CDR3 nucleotide sequence: TGTGCCAGCAGTGAATACTCCGGGGTCCAAGAGACCCAGTACTTC. This gives the protein CASSEYSGVQETQYF.